One sample yielded the 3 T cell receptor beta chains listed below, sequenced in a study of blood T cell repertoires in COVID-19. Here immunoSEQ multiplex PCR was the method, and the copy in TCRdb shows in-frame clones only, minus some. The data hold about 180,000 clones, with more than 70% observed a single time. The source material was peripheral blood. These receptors were collected from a woman in her twenties or thirties with acute or convalescent COVID-19.

CDR3 residues: CASSHRLRFDEQYF. In DNA, the CDR3 is TGTGCCAGCAGCCACAGGTTGAGGTTTGACGAGCAGTACTTC. The chain combines TRBV5-6 with TRBJ2-7; D may be TRBD1 (5 bases). The CDR3 consists of 14 residues. CDR1 and CDR2 (germline): SGHDT, YYEEEE. V was trimmed by 4 bases and J by 5 bases, leaving 16 bases between them.

This chain links TRBV2 with TRBJ2-7, with TRBD1 matching over 7 bases. Looked up from germline, CDR1 is SNHLY and CDR2 is FYNNEI. The trim removed 10 bases at V and 0 bases at J, leaving 9 bases unmatched. This CDR3 spans 14 amino acids. CDR3 DNA: TGTGCCAATGGGGACAGCCCAACCTCCTACGAGCAGTACTTC. Translation gives CANGDSPTSYEQYF. Using reference TRBV2 and TRBJ2-7 for the parts outside the CDR3, the full variable domain is EPEVTQTPSHQVTQMGQEVILRCVPISNHLYFYWYRQILGQKVEFLVSFYNNEISEKSEIFDDQFSVERPDGSNFTLKIRSTKLEDSAMYFCANGDSPTSYEQYFGPGTRLTVT.

The chain uses TRBV28 and TRBJ1-5; TRBD1 agrees at 9 bases. The V gene end was trimmed by 2 bases and the J gene end by 5 bases; junction bases not matched to a gene: 16. Germline values: CDR1 MDHEN, CDR2 SYDVKM. This CDR3 contains 19 residues. CDR3 region: CASSLPRGTGRRWDQPQHF. Here the CDR3 DNA reads TGTGCCAGCAGTTTACCCCGCGGGACAGGGAGGAGGTGGGATCAGCCCCAGCATTTT. Full variable domain (outside the CDR3, taken from reference TRBV28 and TRBJ1-5): DVKVTQSSRYLVKRTGEKVFLECVQDMDHENMFWYRQDPGLGLRLIYFSYDVKMKEKGDIPEGYSVSREKKERFSLILESASTNQTSMYLCASSLPRGTGRRWDQPQHFGDGTRLSIL.